The present T cell receptor beta chain was sequenced within a study of T-cell reconstitution after alpha-beta-depleted transplantation in children. Comment on this clonotype: What it recognizes is unknown.

The CDR3 contains 16 residues. V lost 0 bases and J lost 1; bases outside the gene matches: 3. Germline V gene sequence: CDR1 LGHDT, CDR2 YNNKEL (reference sequence). Study observations and caveats: Expanded graft clones, several hundred of them, were reportedly the source of alpha-beta T cells about two months after transplant.

Preparation of the TCRbeta library involved a method that used unique molecular identifiers. TCRdb ran MiXCR on the PCR reads and lists one entry per CDR3 protein. This table has approximately 97,000 distinct CDR3 sequences, around 6.1% appearing once. The sequencing used PBMCs, mostly from graft donor cells, collected 60 days after TCRalphabeta/CD19-depleted stem cell transplant. This receptor was identified in a female patient aged 2-10 years who had a stem cell transplant for Fanconi anemia, so the T cells may come from the graft donor. J is TRBJ2-3 and V is TRBV3-1; TRBD2 agrees at 8 bases. CDR3 nucleotide sequence: TGTGCCAGCAGCCAAGAGGCCGGGGGGGGCACAGATACGCAGTATTTT. Its translation is CASSQEAGGGTDTQYF.